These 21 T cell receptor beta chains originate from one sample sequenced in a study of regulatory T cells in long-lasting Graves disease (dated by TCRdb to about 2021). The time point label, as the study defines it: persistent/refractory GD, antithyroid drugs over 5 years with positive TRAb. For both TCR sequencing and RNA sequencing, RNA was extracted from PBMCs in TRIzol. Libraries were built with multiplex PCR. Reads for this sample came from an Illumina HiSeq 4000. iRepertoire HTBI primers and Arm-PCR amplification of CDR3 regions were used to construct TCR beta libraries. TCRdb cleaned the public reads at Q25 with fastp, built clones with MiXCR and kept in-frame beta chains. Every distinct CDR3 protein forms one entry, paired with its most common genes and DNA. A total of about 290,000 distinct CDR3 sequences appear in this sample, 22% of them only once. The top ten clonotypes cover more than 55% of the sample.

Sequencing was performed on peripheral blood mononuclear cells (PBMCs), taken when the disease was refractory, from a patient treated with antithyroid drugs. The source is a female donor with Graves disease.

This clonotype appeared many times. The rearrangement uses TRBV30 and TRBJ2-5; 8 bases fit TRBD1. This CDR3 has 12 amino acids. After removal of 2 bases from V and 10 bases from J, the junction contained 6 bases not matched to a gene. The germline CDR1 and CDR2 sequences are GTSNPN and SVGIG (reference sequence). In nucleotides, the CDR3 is TGTGCCTGGAGTACAGGGGGACGGGTCCAGTACTTC. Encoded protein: CAWSTGGRVQYF.

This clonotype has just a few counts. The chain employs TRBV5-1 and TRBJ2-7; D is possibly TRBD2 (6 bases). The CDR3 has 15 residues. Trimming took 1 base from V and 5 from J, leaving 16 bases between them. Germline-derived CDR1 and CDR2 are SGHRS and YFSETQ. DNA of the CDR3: TGCGCCAGCAGCTTGTCTGGCCGGGGCGGGGACGAGCAGTACTTC. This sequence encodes CASSLSGRGGDEQYF.

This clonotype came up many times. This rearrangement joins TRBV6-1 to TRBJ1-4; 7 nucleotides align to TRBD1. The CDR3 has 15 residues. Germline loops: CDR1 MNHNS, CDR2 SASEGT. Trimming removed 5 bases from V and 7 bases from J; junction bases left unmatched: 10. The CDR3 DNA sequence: TGTGCCAGCAGTCAGAGGACAGGAGGGGGTGAAAAACTGTTTTTT. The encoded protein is CASSQRTGGGEKLFF.

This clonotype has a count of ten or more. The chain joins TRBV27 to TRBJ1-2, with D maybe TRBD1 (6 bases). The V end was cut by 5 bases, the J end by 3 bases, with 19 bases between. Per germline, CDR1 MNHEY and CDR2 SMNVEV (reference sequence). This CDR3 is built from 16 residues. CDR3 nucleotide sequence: TGTGCCAGCAGTCCCGGACAGATCCGGGGGCACTATGGCTACACCTTC. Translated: CASSPGQIRGHYGYTF.

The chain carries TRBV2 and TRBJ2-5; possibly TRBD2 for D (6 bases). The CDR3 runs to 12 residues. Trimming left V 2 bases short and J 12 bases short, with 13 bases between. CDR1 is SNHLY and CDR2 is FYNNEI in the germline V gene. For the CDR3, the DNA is TGTGCCAGCAGTGAATGGGGGGTTAAGGAGTACTTC. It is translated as CASSEWGVKEYF.

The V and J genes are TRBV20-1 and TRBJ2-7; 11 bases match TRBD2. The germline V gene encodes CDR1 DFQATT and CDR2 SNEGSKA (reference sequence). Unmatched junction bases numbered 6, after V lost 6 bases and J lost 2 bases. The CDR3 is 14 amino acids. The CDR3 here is CSAETSGDAYEQYF. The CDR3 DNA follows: TGCAGTGCAGAGACTAGCGGGGACGCCTACGAGCAGTACTTC.

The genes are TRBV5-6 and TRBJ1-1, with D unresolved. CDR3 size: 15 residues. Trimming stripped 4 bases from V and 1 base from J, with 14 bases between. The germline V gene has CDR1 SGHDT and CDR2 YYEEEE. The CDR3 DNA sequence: TGTGCCAGCAGCCTGTTCGGCTGGCAGAACACTGAAGCTTTCTTT. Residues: CASSLFGWQNTEAFF.

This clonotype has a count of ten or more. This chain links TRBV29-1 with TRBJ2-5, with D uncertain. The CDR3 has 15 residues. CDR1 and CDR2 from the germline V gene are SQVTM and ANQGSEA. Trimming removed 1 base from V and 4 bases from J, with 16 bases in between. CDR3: CSVEVVLGSPETQYF. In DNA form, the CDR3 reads TGCAGCGTTGAAGTTGTTTTAGGCAGCCCAGAGACCCAGTACTTC.

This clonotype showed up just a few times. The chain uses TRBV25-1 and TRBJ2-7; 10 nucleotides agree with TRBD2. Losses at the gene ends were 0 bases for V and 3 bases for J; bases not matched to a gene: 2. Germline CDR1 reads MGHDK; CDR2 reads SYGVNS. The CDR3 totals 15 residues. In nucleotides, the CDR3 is TGTGCCAGCAGTGAATATACTAGCGGGAACTACGAGCAGTACTTC. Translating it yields CASSEYTSGNYEQYF.

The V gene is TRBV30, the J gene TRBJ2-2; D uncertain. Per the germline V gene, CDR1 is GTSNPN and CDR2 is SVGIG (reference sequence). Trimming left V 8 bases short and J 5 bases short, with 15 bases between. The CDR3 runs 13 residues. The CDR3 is CAHRGYFTGELFF. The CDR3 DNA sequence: TGTGCCCACCGCGGATATTTTACCGGGGAGCTGTTTTTT.

In DNA, the CDR3 is TGTGCCAGCAGCCAACGGACTAGCGGGAGGAGAGGCGAGCAGTACTTC. Amino acids: CASSQRTSGRRGEQYF. The genes are TRBV3-1 and TRBJ2-7, with 14 bases identical to TRBD2. CDR1 LGHDT and CDR2 YNNKEL come from the germline V gene (reference sequence). The CDR3 extends over 16 amino acids. V was pared by 2 bases and J by 6 bases, with 6 bases of the junction left unmatched.

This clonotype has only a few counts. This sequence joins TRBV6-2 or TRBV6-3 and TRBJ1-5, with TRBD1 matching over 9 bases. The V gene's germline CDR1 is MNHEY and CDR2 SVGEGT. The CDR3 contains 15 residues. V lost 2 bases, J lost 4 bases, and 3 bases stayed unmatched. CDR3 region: CASSYGTGQNQPQHF. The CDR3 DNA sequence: TGTGCCAGCAGTTACGGGACAGGGCAAAATCAGCCCCAGCATTTT.

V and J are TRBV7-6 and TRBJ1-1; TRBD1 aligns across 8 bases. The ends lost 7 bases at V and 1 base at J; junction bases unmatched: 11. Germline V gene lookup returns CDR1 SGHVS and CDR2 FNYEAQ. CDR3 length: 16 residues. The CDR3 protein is CASTPTGEVGNTEAFF. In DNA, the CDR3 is TGTGCCAGCACCCCGACAGGGGAAGTAGGGAACACTGAAGCTTTCTTT.

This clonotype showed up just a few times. The CDR3 DNA follows: TGTGCCAGCAGCTTAGAGGGGGCCGGGAGGGCCGGCACCGGGGAGCTGTTTTTT. Its protein product is CASSLEGAGRAGTGELFF. The chain recombines TRBV7-2 with TRBJ2-2; D perhaps matches TRBD2 (8 bases). The germline gives CDR1 SGHTA, CDR2 FQGNSA. Trimming cost V 1 base and J 4 bases, with 19 bases left between them. The CDR3 is 18 amino acids.

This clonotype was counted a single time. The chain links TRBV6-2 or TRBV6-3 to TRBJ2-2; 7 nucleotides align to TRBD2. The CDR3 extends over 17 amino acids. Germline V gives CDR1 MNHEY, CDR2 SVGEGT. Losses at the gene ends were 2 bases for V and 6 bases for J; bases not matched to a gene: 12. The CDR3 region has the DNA TGTGCCAGCAGTTACGGGCCTTCCGGGGAGGGCGCCGGGGAGCTGTTTTTT. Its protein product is CASSYGPSGEGAGELFF.

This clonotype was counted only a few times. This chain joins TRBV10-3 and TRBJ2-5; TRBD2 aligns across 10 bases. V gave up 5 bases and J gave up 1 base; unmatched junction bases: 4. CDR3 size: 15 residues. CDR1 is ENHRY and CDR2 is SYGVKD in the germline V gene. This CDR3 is CAISLAGGLQETQYF. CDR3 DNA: TGTGCCATCAGTTTAGCGGGGGGACTCCAAGAGACCCAGTACTTC.

For the CDR3, the DNA is TGTGCCAGCAGCCCCCCGAGCAGTCCCGGGGAGCTGTTTTTT. This codes for CASSPPSSPGELFF. The chain uses TRBV7-9 and TRBJ2-2, with unresolved D. V was pared by 5 bases and J by 6 bases, with 13 bases between. The CDR3 is made up of 14 amino acids. Germline V gene data show CDR1 as SEHNR and CDR2 as FQNEAQ (reference sequence).

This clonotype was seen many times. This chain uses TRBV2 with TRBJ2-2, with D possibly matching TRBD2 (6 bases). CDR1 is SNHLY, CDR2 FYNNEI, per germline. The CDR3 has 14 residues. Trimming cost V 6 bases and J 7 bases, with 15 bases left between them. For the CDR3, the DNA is TGTGCCAGCAGCGGTTTAGGGACTTACGGGGAGCTGTTTTTT. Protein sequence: CASSGLGTYGELFF.

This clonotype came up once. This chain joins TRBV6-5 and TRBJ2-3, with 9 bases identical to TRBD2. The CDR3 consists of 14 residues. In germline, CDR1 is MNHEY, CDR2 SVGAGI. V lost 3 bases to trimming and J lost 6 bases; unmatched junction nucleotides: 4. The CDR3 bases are TGTGCCAGCAGTTATAGCGGGAGTACCGATACGCAGTATTTT. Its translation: CASSYSGSTDTQYF.

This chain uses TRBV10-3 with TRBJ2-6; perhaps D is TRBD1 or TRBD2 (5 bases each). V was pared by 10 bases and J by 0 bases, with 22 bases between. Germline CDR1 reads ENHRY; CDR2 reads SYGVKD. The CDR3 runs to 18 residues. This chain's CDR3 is CASRVSAAGTSGANVLTF. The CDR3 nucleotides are TGTGCCAGCCGGGTCAGCGCGGCAGGGACCTCTGGGGCCAACGTCCTGACTTTC.

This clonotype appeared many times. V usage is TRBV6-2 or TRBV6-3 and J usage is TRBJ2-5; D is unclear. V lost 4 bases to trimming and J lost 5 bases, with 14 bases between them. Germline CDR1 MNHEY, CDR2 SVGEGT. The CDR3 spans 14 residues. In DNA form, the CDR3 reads TGTGCCAGCAGTTCGGAGCCCCTGGGGGAGACCCAGTACTTC. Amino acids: CASSSEPLGETQYF.